The clone carrying this T cell receptor delta chain came up a few times. Its antigen remains unknown. TCRdb lists the protein of a much larger clone for this DNA, which differs at residue 8, so this is likely a read error; the protein given here is translated from the DNA itself. This sample is drawn from a study of gamma delta lymphoproliferative disorders and STAT genes. Study-level background: Delta-chain libraries followed the EuroClonality-NGS standard operating procedure.

The CDR3 sequence is 18 residues long. The germline V gene has CDR1 TSWWSYY and CDR2 QGS. V gave up 2 bases and J gave up 3 bases; unmatched junction bases: 13. TCRdb used CATT to re-call clones from the multiplex PCR reads. The table shows under 2,000 delta-chain clones, with less than 3% occurring only once. Genomic DNA from isolated PBMCs served as the sequencing template. General study findings and limits: In whole-repertoire clustering, gamma separated patients from controls, unlike delta.

This TCR derives from a human donor in good health. The chain carries TRDV1 and TRDJ1; 9 positions agree with TRDD3. The source material was blood. As DNA, the CDR3 is TGTGCTCTTGGGGAAATGGGAAGCCGGGGATACGGCGCCGATAAACTCATCTTT. It specifies CALGEMGSRGYGADKLIF.